This T cell receptor beta chain was obtained from a study of T cell changes during pregnancy in multiple sclerosis. Germline V gives CDR1 SEHNR, CDR2 FQNEAQ (reference sequence). The J segment lost 7 bases and the V segment lost 7 bases, leaving 8 bases of the junction unmatched. The CDR3 consists of 14 residues. Sequencing was performed with immunoSEQ multiplex PCR; in TCRdb, only in-frame clones are kept and a portion is missing. The data contain under 60,000 clones, about 92% of them singletons. The chain links TRBV7-9 to TRBJ1-4, with 8 bases identical to TRBD1. This sequence originates from a female donor with multiple sclerosis, enrolled in a pregnancy study. Sequencing was performed on CD4+ T cells from peripheral blood mononuclear cells, taken after pregnancy. This chain's CDR3 is CASNQQGVREKLFF. For the CDR3, the DNA is TGTGCCAGCAACCAACAGGGGGTACGTGAAAAACTGTTTTTT. The full variable domain, completed using reference TRBV7-9 and TRBJ1-4, is DTGVSQNPRHKITKRGQNVTFRCDPISEHNRLYWYRQTLGQGPEFLTYFQNEAQLEKSRLLSDRFSAERPKGSFSTLEIQRTEQGDSAMYLCASNQQGVREKLFFGSGTQLSVL.